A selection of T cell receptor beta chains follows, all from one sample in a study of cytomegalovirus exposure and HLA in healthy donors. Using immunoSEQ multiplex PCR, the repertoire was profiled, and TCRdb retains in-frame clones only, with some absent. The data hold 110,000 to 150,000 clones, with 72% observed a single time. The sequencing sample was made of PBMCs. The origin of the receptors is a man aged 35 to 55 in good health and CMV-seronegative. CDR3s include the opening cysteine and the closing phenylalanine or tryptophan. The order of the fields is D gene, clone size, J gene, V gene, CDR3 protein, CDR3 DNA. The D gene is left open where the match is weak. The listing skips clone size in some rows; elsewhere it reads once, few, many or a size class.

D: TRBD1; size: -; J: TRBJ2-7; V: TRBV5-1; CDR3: CASSFWPGQGSSEQYF; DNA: TGCGCCAGCAGCTTTTGGCCGGGACAGGGATCATCCGAGCAGTACTTC
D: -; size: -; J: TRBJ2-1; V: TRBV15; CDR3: CATSRDLGMGRGYNEQFF; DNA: TGTGCCACCAGCAGAGATCTCGGGATGGGCCGTGGTTATAATGAGCAGTTCTTC
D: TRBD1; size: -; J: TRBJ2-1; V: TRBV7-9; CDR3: CGAGQGALNEQFF; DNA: TGTGGGGCGGGACAGGGAGCGTTGAATGAGCAGTTCTTC
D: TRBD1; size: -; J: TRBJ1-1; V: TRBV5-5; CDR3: CASSFGRGATEAFF; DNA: TGTGCCAGCAGCTTTGGCAGGGGGGCCACTGAAGCTTTCTTT
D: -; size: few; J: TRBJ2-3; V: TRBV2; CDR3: CASSDYTTDTQYF; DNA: TGTGCCAGCAGTGATTATACTACAGATACGCAGTATTTT
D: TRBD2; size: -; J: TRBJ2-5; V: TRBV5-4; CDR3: CASSSRLAGQETQYF; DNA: TGTGCCAGCAGCTCAAGACTAGCGGGACAAGAGACCCAGTACTTC
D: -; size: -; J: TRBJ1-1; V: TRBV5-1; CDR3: CASSLSGGGSTEAFF; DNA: TGCGCCAGCAGCTTGTCCGGGGGAGGTAGCACTGAAGCTTTCTTT
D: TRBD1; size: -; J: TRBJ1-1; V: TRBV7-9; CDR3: CASSSFRGHRAFF; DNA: TGTGCCAGCAGCTCTTTCAGGGGGCATCGAGCTTTCTTT
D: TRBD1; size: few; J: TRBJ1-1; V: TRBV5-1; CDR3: CASSFQGAPEAFF; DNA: TGCGCCAGCAGCTTTCAGGGGGCGCCTGAAGCTTTCTTT
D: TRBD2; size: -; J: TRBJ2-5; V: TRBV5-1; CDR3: CASSGGLTEAETQYF; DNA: TGCGCCAGCAGCGGGGGACTAACGGAGGCAGAGACCCAGTACTTC